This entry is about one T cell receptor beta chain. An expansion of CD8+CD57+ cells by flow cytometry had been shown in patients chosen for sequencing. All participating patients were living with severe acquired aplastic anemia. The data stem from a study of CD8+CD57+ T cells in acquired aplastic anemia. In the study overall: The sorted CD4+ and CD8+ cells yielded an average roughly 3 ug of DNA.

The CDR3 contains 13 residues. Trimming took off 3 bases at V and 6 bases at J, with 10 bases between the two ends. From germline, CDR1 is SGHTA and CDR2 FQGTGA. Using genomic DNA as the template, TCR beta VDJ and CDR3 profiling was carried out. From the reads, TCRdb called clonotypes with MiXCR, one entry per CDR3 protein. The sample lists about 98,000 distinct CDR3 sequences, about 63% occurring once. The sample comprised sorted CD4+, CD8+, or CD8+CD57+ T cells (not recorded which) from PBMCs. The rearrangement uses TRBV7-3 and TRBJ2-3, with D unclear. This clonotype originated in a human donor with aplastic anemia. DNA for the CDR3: TGTGCCAGCAGCTTGTCCCCTTCGGATACGCAGTATTTT. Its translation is CASSLSPSDTQYF.